The 25 T cell receptor beta chains presented below share a single source sample, sequenced in a study of T cells in Graves' hyperthyroidism and ophthalmopathy. Amplified TCR beta CDR3 regions derived from RNA transcripts. HTBI primers were employed in a first-round RT-PCR of the TCR CDR3. One entry per CDR3 protein, called by TCRdb with MiXCR from the multiplex PCR reads. The sample records about 700,000 distinct CDR3 sequences, 12% to 15% being singletons. The specimen sequenced was blood. The source of these receptors is a woman aged 18-30 years with Graves' hyperthyroidism.

The chain joins TRBV3-1 to TRBJ2-4; perhaps TRBD2 as D (6 bases). The CDR3 is made up of 14 amino acids. Germline lookup yields CDR1 LGHDT and CDR2 YNNKEL (reference sequence). The V gene lost 3 bases and the J gene lost 7 bases, with 13 bases spanning the gap. For the CDR3, the DNA is TGTGCCAGCAGCCATACGGCTCGGGGGAACATTCAGTACTTC. Encoded protein: CASSHTARGNIQYF. The variable domain in full, completed from reference TRBV3-1 and TRBJ2-4, reads DTAVSQTPKYLVTQMGNDKSIKCEQNLGHDTMYWYKQDSKKFLKIMFSYNNKELIINETVPNRFSPKSPDKAHLNLHINSLELGDSAVYFCASSHTARGNIQYFGAGTRLSVL.

The chain carries TRBV18 and TRBJ1-5; no reliable D call. The CDR3 covers 14 residues. Germline V gene lookup returns CDR1 KGHSH and CDR2 LQKENI. The V end was cut by 3 bases, the J end by 3 bases, with 9 bases between. The CDR3 loop reads CASSPSQYNQPQHF. In nucleotides, the CDR3 is TGTGCCAGCTCACCTTCACAATACAATCAGCCCCAGCATTTT.

This clonotype was observed a few times. The J gene is TRBJ1-1, the V gene TRBV15, with D possibly matching TRBD1 (5 bases). Germline assignment: CDR1 LNHNV and CDR2 YYDKDF (reference sequence). This CDR3 region has 15 residues. Deletions cut 1 base from V and 0 bases from J, with 9 bases between. CDR3 residues: CATSRVRAMNTEAFF. The CDR3 nucleotides read TGTGCCACCAGCAGAGTCAGGGCCATGAACACTGAAGCTTTCTTT.

This clonotype was found many times. The CDR3 sequence is CSARAPASGANEQFF. CDR3 bases: TGCAGTGCTAGGGCACCGGCTAGCGGGGCCAATGAGCAGTTCTTC. V gene TRBV20-1 combines with J gene TRBJ2-1, with 9 positions matching TRBD2. Per the germline V gene, CDR1 is DFQATT and CDR2 is SNEGSKA (reference sequence). V lost 3 bases to trimming and J lost 6 bases; unmatched junction nucleotides: 9. The CDR3 length is 15 residues.

The chain employs TRBV2 and TRBJ2-6, with 7 bases lining up with TRBD1. V was pared by 11 bases and J by 0 bases, with 10 bases of the junction left unmatched. The CDR3 is 16 residues long. From germline, CDR1 is SNHLY and CDR2 FYNNEI. The CDR3 reads CAGTGDSNSGANVLTF. CDR3 nucleotides: TGTGCCGGTACAGGGGACAGTAACTCTGGGGCCAACGTCCTGACTTTC.

This clonotype was picked up many times. The J gene is TRBJ2-7, the V gene TRBV27; a weak D match, TRBD2 (6 bases). V lost 5 bases and J 2 bases, leaving 22 bases between the germline ends. This CDR3 spans 17 amino acids. Germline CDR1 and CDR2: MNHEY and SMNVEV (reference sequence). Written as DNA, the CDR3 is TGTGCCAGCAGTCCTATGGGTGTAGCGGCCCCGGCCTACGAGCAGTACTTC. Protein product: CASSPMGVAAPAYEQYF.

In this sample, this clonotype turned up a few times. The CDR3, as DNA: TGTGCCAGCAGCGCCCGGGAGGGCCCACTAGATACGCAGTATTTT. It translates to CASSAREGPLDTQYF. The V gene is TRBV2, the J gene TRBJ2-3; 8 nucleotides align to TRBD2. V dropped 6 bases and J dropped 5; count of bases not matched to a gene: 10. CDR1 SNHLY and CDR2 FYNNEI come from the germline V gene. This CDR3 contains 15 residues.

The chain links TRBV3-1 to TRBJ1-4; 11 bases fit TRBD1. CDR3 length: 17 residues. CDR1 is LGHDT and CDR2 is YNNKEL in the germline V gene (reference sequence). The junction had 10 bases not matched to a gene; V was cut back by 4 bases and J by 6 bases. The CDR3 protein is CASSPPGQGATDEKLFF. The CDR3 DNA is TGTGCCAGCAGCCCCCCCGGACAGGGGGCGACGGATGAAAAACTGTTTTTT. The full variable domain, with the rest looked up from reference TRBV3-1 and TRBJ1-4, is DTAVSQTPKYLVTQMGNDKSIKCEQNLGHDTMYWYKQDSKKFLKIMFSYNNKELIINETVPNRFSPKSPDKAHLNLHINSLELGDSAVYFCASSPPGQGATDEKLFFGSGTQLSVL.

This clonotype was seen many times. V usage is TRBV27 and J usage is TRBJ1-5; D gene unclear. The germline gives CDR1 MNHEY, CDR2 SMNVEV (reference sequence). This CDR3 contains 12 residues. V was pared by 5 bases and J by 3 bases, with 5 bases between. The CDR3 sequence is CASSTDNQPQHF. In DNA form, the CDR3 reads TGTGCCAGCAGTACCGACAATCAGCCCCAGCATTTT.

The chain joins TRBV29-1 to TRBJ2-1; D is perhaps TRBD2 (5 bases). The V end lost 3 bases, the J end lost 4 bases, and 19 bases lay between the germline ends. The germline CDR1 and CDR2 sequences are SQVTM and ANQGSEA. CDR3 length equals 16 residues. The CDR3 coding sequence is TGCAGCGTTGAGGGAGTAGGCGGCACTTGGTACAATGAGCAGTTCTTC. This translates into CSVEGVGGTWYNEQFF.

Many counts were recorded for this clonotype. The chain employs TRBV29-1 and TRBJ1-4; D call uncertain. V was clipped by 8 bases and J by 4 bases, with 14 bases between them. The CDR3 loop spans 13 amino acids. CDR1 and CDR2 from the germline V gene are SQVTM and ANQGSEA. The CDR3, as DNA: TGCAGCACTCTAGACTGGCGTAATGAAAAACTGTTTTTT. Residues: CSTLDWRNEKLFF.

This clonotype occurred many times. The chain couples TRBV18 to TRBJ1-2; 7 bases agree with TRBD1. Germline V gives CDR1 KGHSH, CDR2 LQKENI. The CDR3 runs 13 residues. Trimming at V came to 2 bases and at J to 8 bases, leaving 5 bases not matched to a gene. The CDR3 is CASSPGQVEGYTF. As DNA, the CDR3 is TGTGCCAGCTCACCAGGACAGGTTGAAGGCTACACCTTC.

The chain carries TRBV9 and TRBJ2-5; TRBD1 or TRBD2 may be the D gene (5 bases each). There are 15 residues in the CDR3. V lost 4 bases to trimming and J lost 5 bases, with 18 bases between them. In germline, CDR1 is SGDLS, CDR2 YYNGEE. CDR3 nucleotides: TGTGCCAGCAGCCTCGGGACGGCCAATACGGAGACCCAGTACTTC. Protein: CASSLGTANTETQYF.

This clonotype has a count of ten or more. V gene TRBV6-1 combines with J gene TRBJ1-2; possibly TRBD1 for D (5 bases). Trimming left V 4 bases short and J 4 bases short, with 13 bases between. CDR1 MNHNS and CDR2 SASEGT come from the germline V gene. The CDR3 is 14 residues long. The CDR3 region has the DNA TGTGCCAGCAGTGTTGGACACCCTTCCTATGGCTACACCTTC. As protein: CASSVGHPSYGYTF.

This clonotype was seen ten or more times. The V and J genes are TRBV28 and TRBJ2-7; 7 bases agree with TRBD2. V trimming: 5 bases; J trimming: 2 bases; junction bases outside the gene matches: 6. The CDR3 has 14 amino acids. The germline CDR1 and CDR2 sequences are MDHEN and SYDVKM. CDR3 nucleotides: TGTGCCAGCAGTCCCCTCGGGAGGCCCTACGAGCAGTACTTC. This translates into CASSPLGRPYEQYF.

In this sample, this clonotype turned up many times. V and J are TRBV7-9 and TRBJ2-7; no reliable D call. Trimming took 5 bases from V and 3 from J, leaving 5 bases between them. The CDR3 loop spans 11 amino acids. The germline CDR1 and CDR2 sequences are SEHNR and FQNEAQ (reference sequence). This CDR3 reads CASSTFYEQYF. CDR3 coding DNA: TGTGCCAGCAGCACCTTCTACGAGCAGTACTTC.

Worth noting for this clonotype: The junction and the germline gene differ at one end; a read error may be behind it. The DNA of the CDR3 is TGTGCCAGCAGGTTCTATTCAGAGCAGTCCTTC. It encodes CASRFYSEQSF. V usage is TRBV2 and J usage is TRBJ2-1; no firm D call. CDR3 length: 11 residues. CDR1 SNHLY and CDR2 FYNNEI come from the germline V gene.

This clonotype was observed many times. The chain carries TRBV6-2 or TRBV6-3 and TRBJ2-7, with TRBD2 matching over 10 bases. The germline CDR1 and CDR2 sequences are MNHEY and SVGEGT. The CDR3 is 17 residues long. V lost 0 bases, J lost 1 base, and 6 bases stayed unmatched. This CDR3 is CASSYSPPSGSSYEQYF. As DNA, the CDR3 is TGTGCCAGCAGTTACTCCCCCCCTAGCGGGAGTTCCTACGAGCAGTACTTC.

V gene TRBV6-1 combines with J gene TRBJ1-2; D gene uncertain. The CDR3 has 14 amino acids. The ends were cut back, 3 bases at V and 3 bases at J, with 11 bases in the middle. Germline V gene data show CDR1 as MNHNS and CDR2 as SASEGT. The CDR3 nucleotides are TGTGCCAGCAGTGACCCGGACGGACACTATGGCTACACCTTC. This sequence encodes CASSDPDGHYGYTF.

There are many counts of this clonotype. The CDR3 DNA is TGTGCCAGCAGCTTGACACTTGGGGCCAACGTCCTGACTTTC. Residues: CASSLTLGANVLTF. The chain couples TRBV7-2 to TRBJ2-6; D is unclear. With 3 bases removed from V and 3 bases from J, the gap between germline ends came to 6 bases. This CDR3 contains 14 residues. Germline V CDR1 and CDR2: SGHTA, FQGNSA. The entire variable domain, with the rest obtained from reference TRBV7-2 and TRBJ2-6, is as follows: GAGVSQSPSNKVTEKGKDVELRCDPISGHTALYWYRQSLGQGLEFLIYFQGNSAPDKSGLPSDRFSAERTGGSVSTLTIQRTQQEDSAVYLCASSLTLGANVLTFGAGSRLTVL.

The V call is TRBV11-2, the J call TRBJ2-1; D remains unclear. This CDR3 is 16 amino acids long. V was shortened by 6 bases and J by 4 bases, with 19 bases between the two germline ends. The V gene's germline CDR1 is SGHAT and CDR2 FQNNGV. CDR3 in amino acids: CASRSLPKGWYNEQFF. The CDR3 DNA is TGTGCCAGCAGATCTCTCCCCAAGGGCTGGTACAATGAGCAGTTCTTC.

This clonotype was picked up many times. This rearrangement joins TRBV6-2 or TRBV6-3 to TRBJ1-5, with 9 positions matching TRBD1. V was pared by 6 bases and J by 6 bases, with 15 bases of the junction left unmatched. The length of the CDR3 is 17 residues. Germline assignment: CDR1 MNHEY and CDR2 SVGEGT. CDR3 sequence: CASSTGTGKGTIQPQHF. Here the CDR3 DNA reads TGTGCCAGCAGCACGGGGACAGGGAAGGGGACAATTCAGCCCCAGCATTTT.

This clonotype was recorded many times. The V call is TRBV20-1, the J call TRBJ1-2; possibly TRBD1 for D (5 bases). The V gene's germline CDR1 is DFQATT and CDR2 SNEGSKA (reference sequence). Trimming stripped 3 bases from V and 4 bases from J, with 12 bases between. The CDR3 runs 13 residues. CDR3 residues: CSASPGTSYGYTF. In nucleotides, the CDR3 is TGCAGTGCTAGCCCCGGGACGAGCTATGGCTACACCTTC.

Only a few counts were recorded for this clonotype. The chain carries TRBV14 and TRBJ2-7, with D unresolved. The V end was cut by 8 bases, the J end by 5 bases, with 10 bases between. The CDR3 consists of 11 residues. Germline-derived CDR1 and CDR2 are SGHDN and FVKESK. Here the CDR3 DNA reads TGTGCCAGCGCATCCGGGCACGAGCAGTACTTC. Protein: CASASGHEQYF.

This clonotype showed up just a few times. The chain combines TRBV4-1 with TRBJ1-3, with D unresolved. This CDR3 spans 18 amino acids. Germline V gene sequence: CDR1 MGHRA, CDR2 YSYEKL. V gave up 0 bases and J gave up 1 base, with 16 bases separating them. This CDR3 is CASSQDPIAFNSGNTIYF. The CDR3 bases are TGCGCCAGCAGCCAAGATCCGATAGCATTTAATTCTGGAAACACCATATATTTT.